A selection of T cell receptor beta chains follows, all from one sample in a study of control samples from healthy donors and cancer patients. Sequenced by immunoSEQ multiplex PCR; TCRdb stores in-frame clones only, minus some. The repertoire holds just under 65,000 clones, with roughly 85% as singletons. Sequencing input: blood. The receptors originated from a man in his forties in good health. Both conserved end residues are part of each CDR3. Fields, in order: J gene, D gene, clone size, V gene, CDR3 protein, CDR3 DNA. A D gene is named only where the DNA matches it firmly. For some rows the clone size is stated as once, few or many, or as a class when expanded; others skip it.

j_call: TRBJ2-3
d_call: NA
clone_size: few
v_call: TRBV6-1
cdr3_aa: CASSEVEPTDTQYF
cdr3_nt: TGTGCCAGCAGTGAAGTGGAACCCACAGATACGCAGTATTTT

j_call: TRBJ1-5
d_call: NA
clone_size: NA
v_call: TRBV30
cdr3_aa: CAWSVRGNSNQPQHF
cdr3_nt: TGTGCCTGGAGTGTAAGGGGGAATTCGAATCAGCCCCAGCATTTT

j_call: TRBJ2-5
d_call: TRBD2
clone_size: NA
v_call: TRBV18
cdr3_aa: CASSSTYGGGRQETQYF
cdr3_nt: TGTGCCAGCTCCTCCACTTACGGGGGGGGCCGTCAAGAGACCCAGTACTTC

j_call: TRBJ1-6
d_call: TRBD1
clone_size: NA
v_call: TRBV7-6
cdr3_aa: CASSLGNGQGSPLHF
cdr3_nt: TGTGCCAGCAGCCTGGGAAACGGACAGGGGTCACCCCTCCACTTT

j_call: TRBJ1-5
d_call: NA
clone_size: NA
v_call: TRBV15
cdr3_aa: CATSRDTTGFQPQHF
cdr3_nt: TGTGCCACCAGCAGAGATACGACGGGGTTTCAGCCCCAGCATTTT

j_call: TRBJ1-2
d_call: NA
clone_size: once
v_call: TRBV27
cdr3_aa: CASSRDGGGYTF
cdr3_nt: TGTGCCAGCAGCCGAGATGGGGGAGGCTACACCTTC

j_call: TRBJ2-1
d_call: TRBD2
clone_size: NA
v_call: TRBV7-9
cdr3_aa: CASSFLSSGGANEQFF
cdr3_nt: TGTGCCAGCAGCTTTCTCTCTAGCGGGGGGGCCAATGAGCAGTTCTTC

j_call: TRBJ1-2
d_call: NA
clone_size: NA
v_call: TRBV21-1
cdr3_aa: CASTNRRQGFCGYTF
cdr3_nt: TGTGCCAGCACCAATCGCCGACAGGGGTTTTGTGGCTACACCTTC

j_call: TRBJ1-1
d_call: NA
clone_size: NA
v_call: TRBV25-1
cdr3_aa: CASSGRLGGMNTEAFF
cdr3_nt: TGTGCCAGCAGTGGTCGACTCGGGGGTATGAACACTGAAGCTTTCTTT

j_call: TRBJ2-2
d_call: NA
clone_size: NA
v_call: TRBV6-2/TRBV6-3
cdr3_aa: CASSYSRGAGELFF
cdr3_nt: TGTGCCAGCAGTTACTCGCGGGGAGCCGGGGAGCTGTTTTTT

j_call: TRBJ1-1
d_call: NA
clone_size: medium-sized
v_call: TRBV30
cdr3_aa: CAWSEGPRREAFF
cdr3_nt: TGTGCCTGGAGTGAAGGCCCCCGTCGGGAAGCTTTCTTT

j_call: TRBJ2-6
d_call: NA
clone_size: NA
v_call: TRBV28
cdr3_aa: CASSLLGEAGANVLTF
cdr3_nt: TGTGCCAGCAGTTTATTAGGGGAGGCTGGGGCCAACGTCCTGACTTTC

j_call: TRBJ2-2
d_call: TRBD2
clone_size: NA
v_call: TRBV7-2
cdr3_aa: CASSLVVGGRAGELFF
cdr3_nt: TGTGCCAGCAGCTTAGTAGTTGGCGGGAGGGCCGGGGAGCTGTTTTTT

j_call: TRBJ1-2
d_call: NA
clone_size: few
v_call: TRBV15
cdr3_aa: CATSRVGIDGYTF
cdr3_nt: TGTGCCACCAGCAGAGTTGGAATTGATGGCTACACCTTC

j_call: TRBJ1-3
d_call: TRBD1
clone_size: NA
v_call: TRBV5-1
cdr3_aa: CASSLTVQGTGNTIYF
cdr3_nt: TGCGCCAGCAGCTTGACAGTACAGGGGACTGGAAACACCATATATTTT

j_call: TRBJ2-3
d_call: NA
clone_size: once
v_call: TRBV4-2
cdr3_aa: CASSQTPKEHLEKVDTQYF
cdr3_nt: TGTGCCAGCAGCCAAACACCGAAAGAACACTTGGAAAAGGTAGATACGCAGTATTTT

j_call: TRBJ1-5
d_call: NA
clone_size: NA
v_call: TRBV6-2/TRBV6-3
cdr3_aa: CASSYGQRNQPQHF
cdr3_nt: TGTGCCAGCAGTTACGGACAGCGCAATCAGCCCCAGCATTTT

j_call: TRBJ1-3
d_call: TRBD1
clone_size: NA
v_call: TRBV30
cdr3_aa: CARSLQGAGAGNTIYF
cdr3_nt: TGTGCCAGATCCTTACAGGGGGCGGGTGCTGGAAACACCATATATTTT

j_call: TRBJ2-5
d_call: NA
clone_size: NA
v_call: TRBV7-9
cdr3_aa: CASSSTGQLQETQYF
cdr3_nt: TGTGCCAGCAGCTCCACGGGACAACTCCAAGAGACCCAGTACTTC

j_call: TRBJ1-4
d_call: TRBD1
clone_size: NA
v_call: TRBV28
cdr3_aa: CASSPGQANEKLFF
cdr3_nt: TGTGCCAGCAGTCCTGGACAGGCCAATGAAAAACTGTTTTTT

j_call: TRBJ1-5
d_call: TRBD1
clone_size: once
v_call: TRBV2
cdr3_aa: CASSGGGGRNQPQHF
cdr3_nt: TGTGCCAGCAGTGGAGGAGGGGGCCGCAATCAGCCCCAGCATTTT

j_call: TRBJ2-2
d_call: TRBD1
clone_size: NA
v_call: TRBV3-1/TRBV3-2
cdr3_aa: CASSPRQGVGTGELFF
cdr3_nt: TGTGCCAGCAGCCCCCGACAGGGGGTCGGCACCGGGGAGCTGTTTTTT

j_call: TRBJ2-1
d_call: NA
clone_size: NA
v_call: TRBV4-1
cdr3_aa: CASSQSLYGGGSHEQFF
cdr3_nt: TGCGCCAGCAGCCAAAGTCTATACGGGGGCGGTTCGCATGAGCAGTTCTTC

j_call: TRBJ2-2
d_call: TRBD2
clone_size: NA
v_call: TRBV10-3
cdr3_aa: CAILAGVGTGELFF
cdr3_nt: TGTGCCATACTAGCGGGAGTGGGGACCGGGGAGCTGTTTTTT

j_call: TRBJ2-2
d_call: NA
clone_size: NA
v_call: TRBV25-1
cdr3_aa: CASSESSGRTGELFF
cdr3_nt: TGTGCCAGCAGTGAATCTTCGGGGAGGACCGGGGAGCTGTTTTTT

j_call: TRBJ1-4
d_call: NA
clone_size: few
v_call: TRBV4-3
cdr3_aa: CASSQEGGYEKLFF
cdr3_nt: TGCGCCAGCAGCCAAGAAGGAGGGTATGAAAAACTGTTTTTT

j_call: TRBJ1-4
d_call: TRBD1
clone_size: NA
v_call: TRBV27
cdr3_aa: CASSLFPTGAANEKLFF
cdr3_nt: TGTGCCAGCAGTTTATTCCCTACAGGGGCAGCTAATGAAAAACTGTTTTTT

j_call: TRBJ1-3
d_call: NA
clone_size: NA
v_call: TRBV5-1
cdr3_aa: CASSLGGSGNTIYF
cdr3_nt: TGCGCCAGCAGCTTGGGGGGCTCTGGAAACACCATATATTTT

j_call: TRBJ2-6
d_call: TRBD1
clone_size: NA
v_call: TRBV5-1
cdr3_aa: CASSLAPGGSGANVLTF
cdr3_nt: TGCGCCAGCAGCTTGGCGCCAGGGGGAAGTGGGGCCAACGTCCTGACTTTC

j_call: TRBJ2-3
d_call: TRBD2
clone_size: NA
v_call: TRBV28
cdr3_aa: CASSLMAGGTDTQYF
cdr3_nt: TGTGCCAGCAGTTTAATGGCGGGGGGCACAGATACGCAGTATTTT

j_call: TRBJ1-1
d_call: NA
clone_size: NA
v_call: TRBV6-6
cdr3_aa: CASSYDIGTEAFF
cdr3_nt: TGTGCCAGCAGTTACGACATAGGCACTGAAGCTTTCTTT

j_call: TRBJ1-3
d_call: NA
clone_size: NA
v_call: TRBV11-2
cdr3_aa: CASSQKPAAYSGNTIYF
cdr3_nt: TGTGCCAGCAGCCAGAAGCCGGCGGCCTACTCTGGAAACACCATATATTTT

j_call: TRBJ2-1
d_call: NA
clone_size: few
v_call: TRBV7-2
cdr3_aa: CASSLAGVNEQFF
cdr3_nt: TGTGCCAGCAGCTTAGCAGGGGTAAATGAGCAGTTCTTC

j_call: TRBJ1-1
d_call: NA
clone_size: medium-sized
v_call: TRBV6-2/TRBV6-3
cdr3_aa: CASSYLRQRLNTEAFF
cdr3_nt: TGTGCCAGCAGTTACCTAAGACAGAGACTGAACACTGAAGCTTTCTTT

j_call: TRBJ2-5
d_call: TRBD2
clone_size: few
v_call: TRBV9
cdr3_aa: CASSPPGGEETQYF
cdr3_nt: TGTGCCAGCAGCCCGCCCGGGGGGGAAGAGACCCAGTACTTC

j_call: TRBJ1-2
d_call: TRBD1
clone_size: once
v_call: TRBV9
cdr3_aa: CASSPRTGERLGYTF
cdr3_nt: TGTGCCAGCAGCCCCAGGACAGGGGAAAGGTTAGGATACACCTTC

j_call: TRBJ1-4
d_call: NA
clone_size: NA
v_call: TRBV6-5
cdr3_aa: CASSSGGVGEKLFF
cdr3_nt: TGTGCCAGCAGCTCCGGGGGGGTTGGAGAAAAACTGTTTTTT

j_call: TRBJ2-5
d_call: NA
clone_size: medium-sized
v_call: TRBV19
cdr3_aa: CASRPNREGGRETQYF
cdr3_nt: TGTGCCAGTAGGCCTAACAGGGAGGGTGGAAGAGAGACCCAGTACTTC

j_call: TRBJ1-1
d_call: TRBD1
clone_size: NA
v_call: TRBV15
cdr3_aa: CATSRDLGQPNTEAFF
cdr3_nt: TGTGCCACCAGCAGGGATTTGGGACAGCCGAACACTGAAGCTTTCTTT

j_call: TRBJ2-1
d_call: NA
clone_size: NA
v_call: TRBV5-1
cdr3_aa: CASSLGDGAYNEQFF
cdr3_nt: TGCGCCAGCAGCTTGGGGGACGGCGCCTACAATGAGCAGTTCTTC

j_call: TRBJ2-6
d_call: TRBD1
clone_size: NA
v_call: TRBV18
cdr3_aa: CASSPPQGVMPGANVLTF
cdr3_nt: TGTGCCAGCTCACCGCCCCAGGGGGTAATGCCTGGGGCCAACGTCCTGACTTTC

j_call: TRBJ2-4
d_call: NA
clone_size: NA
v_call: TRBV18
cdr3_aa: CASSPGGFDIQYF
cdr3_nt: TGTGCCAGCTCACCTGGGGGCTTCGACATTCAGTACTTC

j_call: TRBJ2-1
d_call: NA
clone_size: NA
v_call: TRBV19
cdr3_aa: CASSIGPYNEQFF
cdr3_nt: TGTGCCAGTAGTATTGGTCCTTACAATGAGCAGTTCTTC